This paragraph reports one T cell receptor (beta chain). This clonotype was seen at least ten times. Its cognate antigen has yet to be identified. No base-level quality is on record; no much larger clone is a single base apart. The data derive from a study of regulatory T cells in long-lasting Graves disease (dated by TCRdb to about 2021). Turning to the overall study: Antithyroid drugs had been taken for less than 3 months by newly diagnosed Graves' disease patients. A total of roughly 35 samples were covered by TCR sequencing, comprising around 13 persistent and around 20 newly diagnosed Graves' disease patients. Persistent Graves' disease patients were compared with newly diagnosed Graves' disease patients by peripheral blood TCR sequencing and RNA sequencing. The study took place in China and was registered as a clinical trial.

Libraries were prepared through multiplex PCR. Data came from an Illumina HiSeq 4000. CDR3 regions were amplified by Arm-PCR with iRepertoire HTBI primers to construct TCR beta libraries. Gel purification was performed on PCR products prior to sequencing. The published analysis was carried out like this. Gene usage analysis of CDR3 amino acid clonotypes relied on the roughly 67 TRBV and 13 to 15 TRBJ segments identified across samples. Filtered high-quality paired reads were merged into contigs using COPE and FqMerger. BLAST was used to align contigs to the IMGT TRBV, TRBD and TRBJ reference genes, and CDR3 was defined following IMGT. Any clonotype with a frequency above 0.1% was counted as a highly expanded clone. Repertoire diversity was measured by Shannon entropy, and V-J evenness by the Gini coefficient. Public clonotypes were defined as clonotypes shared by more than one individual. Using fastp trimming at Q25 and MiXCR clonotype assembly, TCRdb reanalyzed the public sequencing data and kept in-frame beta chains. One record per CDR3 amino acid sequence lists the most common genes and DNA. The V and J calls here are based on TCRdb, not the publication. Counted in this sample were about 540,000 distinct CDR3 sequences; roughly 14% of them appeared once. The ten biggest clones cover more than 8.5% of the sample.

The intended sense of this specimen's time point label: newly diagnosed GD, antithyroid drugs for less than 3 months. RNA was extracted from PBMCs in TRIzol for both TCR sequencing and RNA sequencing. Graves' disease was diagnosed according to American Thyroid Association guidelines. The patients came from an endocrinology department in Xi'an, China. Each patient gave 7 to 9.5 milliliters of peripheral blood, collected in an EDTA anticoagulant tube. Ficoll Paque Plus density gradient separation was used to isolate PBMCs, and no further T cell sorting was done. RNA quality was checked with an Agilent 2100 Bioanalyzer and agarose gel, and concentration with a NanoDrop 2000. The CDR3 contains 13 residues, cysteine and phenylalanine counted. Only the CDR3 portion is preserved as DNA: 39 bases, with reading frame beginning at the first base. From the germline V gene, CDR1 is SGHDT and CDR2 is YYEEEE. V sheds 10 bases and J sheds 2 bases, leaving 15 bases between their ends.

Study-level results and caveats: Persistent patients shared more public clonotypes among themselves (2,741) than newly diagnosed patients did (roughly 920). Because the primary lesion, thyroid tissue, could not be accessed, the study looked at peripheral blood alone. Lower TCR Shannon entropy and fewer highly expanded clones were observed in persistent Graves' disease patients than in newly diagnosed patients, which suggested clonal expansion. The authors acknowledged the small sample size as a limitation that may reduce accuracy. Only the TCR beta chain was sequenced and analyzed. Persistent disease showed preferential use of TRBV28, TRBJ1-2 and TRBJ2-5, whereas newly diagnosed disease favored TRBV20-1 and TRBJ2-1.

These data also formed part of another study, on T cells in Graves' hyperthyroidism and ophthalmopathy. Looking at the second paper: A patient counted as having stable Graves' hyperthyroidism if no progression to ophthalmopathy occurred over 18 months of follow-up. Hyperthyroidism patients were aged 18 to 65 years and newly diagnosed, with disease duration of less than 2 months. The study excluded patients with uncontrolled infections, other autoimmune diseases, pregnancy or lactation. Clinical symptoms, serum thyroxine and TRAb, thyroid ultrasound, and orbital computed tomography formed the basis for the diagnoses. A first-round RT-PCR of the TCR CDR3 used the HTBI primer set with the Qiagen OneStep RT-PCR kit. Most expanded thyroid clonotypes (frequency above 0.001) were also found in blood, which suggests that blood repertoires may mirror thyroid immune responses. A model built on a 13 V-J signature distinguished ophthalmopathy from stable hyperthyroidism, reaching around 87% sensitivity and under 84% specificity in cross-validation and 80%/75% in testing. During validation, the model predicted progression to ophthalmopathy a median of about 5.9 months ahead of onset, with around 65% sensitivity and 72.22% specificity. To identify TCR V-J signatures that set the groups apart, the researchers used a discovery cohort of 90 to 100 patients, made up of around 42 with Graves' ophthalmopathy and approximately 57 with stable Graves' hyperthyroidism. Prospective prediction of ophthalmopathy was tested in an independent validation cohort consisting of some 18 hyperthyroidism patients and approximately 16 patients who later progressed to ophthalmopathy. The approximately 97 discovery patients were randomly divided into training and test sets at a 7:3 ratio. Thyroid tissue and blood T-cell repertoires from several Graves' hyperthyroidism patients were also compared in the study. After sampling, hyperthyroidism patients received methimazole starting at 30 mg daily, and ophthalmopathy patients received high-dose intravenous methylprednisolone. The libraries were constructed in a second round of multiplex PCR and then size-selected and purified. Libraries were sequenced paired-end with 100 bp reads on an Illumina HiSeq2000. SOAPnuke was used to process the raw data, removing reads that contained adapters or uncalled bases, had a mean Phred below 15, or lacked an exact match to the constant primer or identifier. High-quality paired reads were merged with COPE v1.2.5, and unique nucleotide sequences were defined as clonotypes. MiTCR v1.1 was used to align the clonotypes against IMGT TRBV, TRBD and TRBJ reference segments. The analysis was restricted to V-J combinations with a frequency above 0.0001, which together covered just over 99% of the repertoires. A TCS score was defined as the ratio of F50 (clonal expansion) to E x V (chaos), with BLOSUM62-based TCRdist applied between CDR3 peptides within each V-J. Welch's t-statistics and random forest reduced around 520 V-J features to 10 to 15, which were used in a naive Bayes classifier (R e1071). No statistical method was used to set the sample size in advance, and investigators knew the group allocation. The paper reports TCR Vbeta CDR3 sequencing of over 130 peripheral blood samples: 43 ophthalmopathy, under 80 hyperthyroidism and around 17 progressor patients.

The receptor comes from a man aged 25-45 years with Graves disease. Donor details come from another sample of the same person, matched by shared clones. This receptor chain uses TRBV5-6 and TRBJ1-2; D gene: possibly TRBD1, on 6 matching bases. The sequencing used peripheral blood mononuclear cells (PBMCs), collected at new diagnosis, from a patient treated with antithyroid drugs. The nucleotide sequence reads TGTGCCTCCAGGGACAACGAGAACTATGGCTACACCTTC. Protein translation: CASRDNENYGYTF.